This T cell receptor beta chain was captured in a study of graft-versus-host responses after intestinal transplantation. Study information: Among the recipients, transplants were multivisceral, liver-intestinal, or isolated intestinal.

The CDR3 has 14 amino acids. V was trimmed by 0 bases and J by 6 bases, leaving 10 bases between them. Germline V gene data show CDR1 as SGHRS and CDR2 as YFSETQ. TCRdb keeps only in-frame clones here, not all; method: immunoSEQ multiplex PCR. The repertoire holds over 90,000 clones, with roughly 91% as singletons. Study conclusions and caveats: Marrow from the recipient contained GvH clones, some of which had appeared first in ileum or blood. Among circulating GvH clones, peak levels were associated with early post-transplant declines in HvG clones. In patients with graft-donor T cell macrochimerism, allograft graft-versus-host to host-versus-graft clonal ratios were high.

As regards this clone: Its target is not known.

The TCR was taken from a human donor who received an intestinal transplant. J is TRBJ1-5 and V is TRBV5-1; D gene uncertain. The sample was unstimulated CD8+ T cells sorted from spleen or lymph node cells, taken before intestinal transplant. The CDR3 protein is CASSLGGERQPQHF. The CDR3 nucleotides are TGCGCCAGCAGCTTGGGCGGAGAGCGTCAGCCCCAGCATTTT.